The entry below describes one T cell receptor beta chain. The antigen is unknown. This sample was taken from a study of T cell repertoires in cytomegalovirus infection. About the study: Selection of CMV epitopes for the study included recently identified HLA-C-restricted and well-studied HLA-B-restricted ones. Signatures in public TCR beta sequences pointed to both CMV infection and matching HLA type. Findings and limits, study-wide: The study identified carriers of CMV plus the relevant HLA from cumulative public TCR beta family frequency. CMV-specific TCR beta clonotypes restricted by HLA-C dominated the ex vivo response.

The germline CDR1 and CDR2 sequences are ENHRY and SYGVKD. The CDR3 contains 15 residues. V shed 8 bases and J 7 bases; nucleotides not matched to a gene: 13. TCRdb reprocessed the reads via MiXCR and lists one record per CDR3 protein. This sample has hundreds of thousands of distinct CDR3 sequences; approximately 33% occur once, and the top ten carry over 15%. The starting material was cultured PBMCs, obtained from culture after CMV antigen stimulation. The receptor was isolated from a human donor in good health (CMV status not recorded). Some clones in this sample may be carry-over from other donors' samples. The J gene is TRBJ1-5, the V gene TRBV10-3, with 8 bases aligning to TRBD1. This CDR3 reads CAIGPGQGSGQPQHF. The CDR3 DNA follows: TGTGCCATCGGACCAGGACAGGGTTCGGGGCAGCCCCAGCATTTT.